This T cell receptor (beta chain) originates from a study of blood T cell repertoires in COVID-19 (dated by TCRdb to about 2020). In terms of the full investigation: Samples from collaborators originated in the United States, Italy and Spain and spanned both the acute and convalescent phases of COVID-19. The material from the prospective study consisted of cDNA or gDNA derived from T cells, B-cell-depleted T cells, or PBMCs. The dataset comprised deeply sampled blood TCRbeta repertoires from subjects exposed to, actively infected with, or recovered from COVID-19. The repertoires were released in a freely available public database intended as a resource for research on the immune response to SARS-CoV-2. Samples were obtained from the ongoing ImmuneRACE study (first 160 participants) and from 1,000 to 1,500 subjects provided by 6 global collaborators. Nearly every sample came with metadata listing a de-identified subject ID, COVID-19 status, age in years and sex. Where available, HLA class I and class II types were taken from metadata supplied by the sample provider and were not determined by assay-based typing. General conclusions and limits of the study: The amount of clinical and demographic metadata varied by source and participant and was provided uncurated.

TCRbeta CDR3 regions were amplified from genomic DNA by means of the immunoSEQ Assay, a bias-controlled multiplex PCR. The original methods were these. Within the assay, amplification of reference gene primers was used to estimate how many nucleated cells each sample contained. To quantify the absolute abundance of each unique TCRbeta CDR3 rearrangement, sequence reads were collapsed and filtered. For each sample, productive Simpson clonality was calculated as the square root of Simpson's diversity index across productive rearrangements. In TCRdb, the immuneACCESS table is reduced to in-frame sequences with V and J assigned. These tables do not hold every clone; where another copy was compared, an unresolved V gene accounts for under half, and the others remain unexplained. That table is the source of V, J and clone size, and D and trimming were worked out from the DNA. In all, the sample holds over 150,000 clones, and about 88% of those were seen once. The ten largest clones capture roughly 0.57% of the sample.

A distance of 26 bases separates the germline ends of V and J, which lose 0 bases and 2 bases respectively. As encoded in the germline V gene, CDR1 is SGHVS while CDR2 is FQNEAQ. Including cysteine and phenylalanine, the CDR3 has 20 amino acids. Only the CDR3 DNA is retained, 60 bases long and in frame from the first base. On this clone: Its cognate antigen has yet to be identified. Base qualities are not at hand, and no much larger clone is one base apart.

At one collaborating source in Seattle, patients were enrolled during active infection and were followed longitudinally through the course of disease. Whole blood was collected in K2EDTA tubes by collaborating institutions according to the institutions' own protocols. For TCRbeta analysis, collaborator samples were shipped as frozen whole blood, as isolated PBMCs, or as DNA extracted from either sample type. This TCR was recovered from a man in his sixties with COVID-19, enrolled during active disease. Sequenced: peripheral blood. The V and J genes are TRBV7-8 and TRBJ2-7; 6 matching bases give a weak D call of TRBD1. This receptor has the CDR3 CASSLAGYQGVKGTTYEQYF. The nucleotides are TGTGCCAGCAGCTTAGCGGGGTACCAAGGGGTAAAGGGGACAACCTACGAGCAGTACTTC. Here the CDR3 is joined to the reference TRBV7-8 and TRBJ2-7 genes, and the full variable domain is: GAGVSQSPRYKVAKRGQDVALRCDPISGHVSLFWYQQALGQGPEFLTYFQNEAQLDKSGLPSDRFFAERPEGSVSTLKIQRTQQEDSAVYLCASSLAGYQGVKGTTYEQYFGPGTRLTVT.